The 16 T cell receptor beta chains below were found in one sample sequenced in a study of blood T cell repertoires in COVID-19. Generated by immunoSEQ multiplex PCR, the TCRdb table keeps only in-frame clones and is missing some. The sample shows some 150,000 clones, around four fifths of them seen only once. The sample comprised peripheral blood. All receptors derive from a human donor in a cohort sampled during active COVID-19.

The rearrangement joins TRBV19 to TRBJ1-1; D unclear. The germline gives CDR1 LNHDA, CDR2 SQIVND (reference sequence). V shed 6 bases and J shed 4 bases, with 15 bases lying between them. The CDR3 sequence is 14 residues long. This CDR3 reads CASRTTWAGTEAFF. In nucleotides, the CDR3 is TGTGCCAGTAGGACCACCTGGGCAGGCACTGAAGCTTTCTTT.

The V call is TRBV2, the J call TRBJ2-7, with 7 bases fitting TRBD1. Trimming took 8 bases from V and 1 from J; bases not matched to a gene: 11. Germline V CDR1 and CDR2: SNHLY, FYNNEI. The CDR3 has 15 residues. The CDR3 coding sequence is TGTGCCAGCGCCTGGGACCGGGACAGTTCCTACGAGCAGTACTTC. It specifies CASAWDRDSSYEQYF. Supplemented by reference TRBV2 and TRBJ2-7, the full variable domain reads EPEVTQTPSHQVTQMGQEVILRCVPISNHLYFYWYRQILGQKVEFLVSFYNNEISEKSEIFDDQFSVERPDGSNFTLKIRSTKLEDSAMYFCASAWDRDSSYEQYFGPGTRLTVT.

V is TRBV3-1 (or the pseudogene TRBV3-2) and J is TRBJ2-3; TRBD2 agrees at 9 bases. CDR1 is LGHDT, CDR2 YNNKEL, per germline (reference sequence). The length of the CDR3 is 17 residues. The V gene end was trimmed by 0 bases and the J gene end by 0 bases; junction bases not matched to a gene: 4. CDR3 DNA sequence: TGTGCCAGCAGCCAAGATTGGCTAGCGGGGAGCACAGATACGCAGTATTTT. Translation: CASSQDWLAGSTDTQYF.

The V and J genes are TRBV18 and TRBJ2-6, with D perhaps TRBD1 (6 bases). The CDR3 length is 19 residues. Germline CDR1 and CDR2: KGHSH and LQKENI. The ends were cut back, 1 base at V and 2 bases at J, with 18 bases in the middle. CDR3 region: CASSPRADSPTAGANVLTF. As DNA, the CDR3 is TGTGCCAGCTCACCACGCGCGGACAGCCCTACGGCTGGGGCCAACGTCCTGACTTTC.

This clone was found a few times. The chain is built from TRBV14 and TRBJ2-1; tentative D call: TRBD1 (6 bases). The germline V gene has CDR1 SGHDN and CDR2 FVKESK. Trimming removed 0 bases from V and 4 bases from J, with 10 bases in between. The CDR3 loop spans 15 amino acids. The CDR3 is CASSQDRGRYNEQFF. CDR3 sequence (DNA): TGTGCCAGCAGCCAAGACAGGGGAAGGTACAATGAGCAGTTCTTC.

The CDR3, as DNA: TGTGCCAGCAGCTTACGGACAGGGGAACTGTTTTTT. This encodes CASSLRTGELFF. The rearrangement joins TRBV7-6 to TRBJ1-4; 9 nucleotides match TRBD1. Germline V gene data show CDR1 as SGHVS and CDR2 as FNYEAQ. Unmatched junction bases numbered 1, after V lost 2 bases and J lost 12 bases. The CDR3 spans 12 residues. The entire variable domain, with the rest obtained from reference TRBV7-6 and TRBJ1-4, is as follows: GAGVSQSPRYKVTKRGQDVALRCDPISGHVSLYWYRQALGQGPEFLTYFNYEAQQDKSGLPNDRFSAERPEGSISTLTIQRTEQRDSAMYRCASSLRTGELFFGSGTQLSVL.

This clone is a singleton in its sample. J is TRBJ2-2 and V is TRBV19; D might be TRBD1 (6 bases). Per germline, CDR1 LNHDA and CDR2 SQIVND (reference sequence). This CDR3 contains 14 residues. Trimming left V 6 bases short and J 4 bases short, with 12 bases between. CDR3 DNA: TGTGCCAGTAGCCTCGGACAGACCACCGGGGAGCTGTTTTTT. Translation: CASSLGQTTGELFF.

This sequence joins TRBV4-2 and TRBJ2-1; 8 bases agree with TRBD2. Trimming cost V 1 base and J 2 bases; bases outside gene matches: 16. Germline lookup yields CDR1 LGHNA and CDR2 YNFKEQ. CDR3 length: 20 residues. As DNA, the CDR3 is TGTGCCAGCAGCCAAGTTGGGGGTCGGGGGGGCACCACTACCTACAATGAGCAGTTCTTC. Its protein product is CASSQVGGRGGTTTYNEQFF.

In its sample, this clone was seen many times. This chain connects TRBV6-6 to TRBJ2-7; weak D call: TRBD1 (5 bases). This CDR3 has 15 amino acids. Germline V gene sequence: CDR1 MNHNY, CDR2 SVGAGI (reference sequence). V lost 2 bases and J 5 bases, leaving 16 bases between the germline ends. The CDR3 loop reads CASSYRVREGNEQYF. Here the CDR3 DNA reads TGTGCCAGCAGTTACCGCGTCAGGGAAGGGAACGAGCAGTACTTC.

This chain connects TRBV5-1 to TRBJ1-4; no firm D call. The CDR3 is 18 amino acids. Trimming shortened V by 4 bases and J by 4 bases, and 23 bases separated the two germline ends. In germline, CDR1 is SGHRS, CDR2 YFSETQ. Here the CDR3 reads CASSVGSGQTGLNEKLFF. The CDR3 nucleotides read TGCGCCAGCAGCGTAGGGAGCGGCCAAACGGGCCTTAATGAAAAACTGTTTTTT.

V is TRBV6-1 and J is TRBJ2-3; 7 bases align to TRBD2. Germline CDR1 reads MNHNS; CDR2 reads SASEGT. After removal of 1 base from V and 1 base from J, the junction contained 5 bases not matched to a gene. The CDR3 is 16 amino acids. The CDR3 spells CASSEEQAGGTDTQYF. CDR3 DNA: TGTGCCAGCAGTGAAGAGCAGGCGGGGGGCACAGATACGCAGTATTTT.

This clone has only one observation. The rearrangement uses TRBV25-1 and TRBJ2-1; TRBD2 agrees at 7 bases. The J segment lost 13 bases and the V segment lost 4 bases, leaving 10 bases of the junction unmatched. Looked up from germline, CDR1 is MGHDK and CDR2 is SYGVNS. The CDR3 contains 13 residues. CDR3 sequence: CASSGPGLDQQFF. In DNA, the CDR3 is TGTGCCAGCAGTGGACCAGGACTAGATCAACAGTTCTTC.

This clone came up a few times. CDR3 nucleotide sequence: TGTGCCACAAGACAGTTAGGAGATACGCAGTATTTT. As protein: CATRQLGDTQYF. The chain combines TRBV7-2 with TRBJ2-3, with a weak D call TRBD1 (5 bases). The CDR3 spans 12 residues. Between the trimmed V and J ends, which lost 10 bases and 5 bases, there was a span of 13 bases. Germline assignment: CDR1 SGHTA and CDR2 FQGNSA.

Comments on this clone: The junction departs from the called germline gene at one end, perhaps through a read error. The chain carries TRBV7-2 and TRBJ1-2; D gene ambiguous. There are 12 residues in the CDR3. Germline CDR1 is SGHTA and CDR2 is FQGNSA. Here the CDR3 DNA reads TGTGCCAGCAGCTTAGATCGGGGATCGGCTTTCTTC. It yields the protein CASSLDRGSAFF.

V usage is TRBV7-9 and J usage is TRBJ2-4; 9 nucleotides agree with TRBD2. This CDR3 contains 14 residues. Germline-derived CDR1 and CDR2 are SEHNR and FQNEAQ (reference sequence). After removal of 4 bases from V and 8 bases from J, the junction contained 6 bases not matched to a gene. The CDR3 DNA follows: TGTGCCAGCAGCTCCCAGCGGGGGGCGGACATTCAGTACTTC. Amino acids: CASSSQRGADIQYF.

This chain joins TRBV10-1 and TRBJ1-1; TRBD1 aligns across 7 bases. The CDR3 runs 15 residues. Trimming at V came to 0 bases and at J to 3 bases, leaving 4 bases not matched to a gene. In germline, CDR1 is WNHNN, CDR2 SYGVQD (reference sequence). For the CDR3, the DNA is TGCGCCAGCAGTGAGTCTGACAGGGCGGACACTGAAGCTTTCTTT. This translates into CASSESDRADTEAFF.